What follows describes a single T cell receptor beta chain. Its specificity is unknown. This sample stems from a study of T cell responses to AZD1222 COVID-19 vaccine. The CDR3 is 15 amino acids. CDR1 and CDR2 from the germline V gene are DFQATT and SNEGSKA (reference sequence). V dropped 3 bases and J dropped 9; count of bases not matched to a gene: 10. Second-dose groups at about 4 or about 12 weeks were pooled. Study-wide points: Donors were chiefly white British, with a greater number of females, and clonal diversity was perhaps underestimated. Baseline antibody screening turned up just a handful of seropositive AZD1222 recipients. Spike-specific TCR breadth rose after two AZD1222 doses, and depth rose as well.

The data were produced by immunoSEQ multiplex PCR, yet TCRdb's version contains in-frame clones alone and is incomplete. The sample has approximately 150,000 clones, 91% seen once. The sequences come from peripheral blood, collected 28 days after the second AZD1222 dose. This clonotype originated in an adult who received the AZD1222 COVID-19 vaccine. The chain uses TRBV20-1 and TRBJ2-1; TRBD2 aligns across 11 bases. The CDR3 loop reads CSASDPGLAEIEQFF. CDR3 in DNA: TGCAGTGCTAGTGATCCGGGACTAGCGGAAATTGAGCAGTTCTTC.